This TCR beta chain was sequenced during a study of cytomegalovirus exposure and HLA in healthy donors. For this clone: The antigen remains unidentified.

This CDR3 has 14 residues. Germline V gives CDR1 SQVTM, CDR2 ANQGSEA. Overall study results and limits: Rates of TCR association differed by HLA locus in a later analysis, with DRB1 highest and HLA-C lowest.

PCR amplification relied on 60 Vbeta primers (plus 13 Jbeta primers). Authors' analysis steps: In a later analysis, some 80 million unique TCR beta chains included roughly 11 million shared by two or more donors. Assay used: immunoSEQ multiplex PCR; TCRdb lists only in-frame clones, some missing. The DNA was the basis for D and trimming; V, J and clone size are from that table. The sample has about 94,000 clones, 60% to 80% seen once; the top ten hold about 4%. Sample: PBMCs. This receptor was obtained from a woman aged 40 to 50 in good health and CMV-seronegative. The chain recombines TRBV29-1 with TRBJ2-5, with 9 bases aligning to TRBD1. The J call is in doubt because the DNA end fits TRBJ2-7 better. Written as DNA, the CDR3 is TGCAGCGTCCGACAGGGGGGGGCCGGCTACGAGCAGTACTTC. Its translation: CSVRQGGAGYEQYF.